This T cell receptor (beta chain) was observed in a study of tumor and adjacent non-tumor tissue in lung cancer. Whole-study context: Histology: about a dozen adenocarcinoma, a couple of squamous cell carcinoma, 1 small cell lung cancer. Patients were aged roughly 30 to 76, about 10 men and 4 to 6 women, stage I to III.

No cell sorting was done before RNA was extracted from the tissue. Newly diagnosed lung cancer patients had thoracic surgery in China, August–November 2014, without prior chemotherapy. Comments on this clonotype: The conserved final phenylalanine or tryptophan is absent from the CDR3, which likely points to a read error. The limits of the CDR3 on the DNA are not certain, so only TCRdb's listed CDR3 is given.

The library came from three nested PCR rounds adapted from ARM-PCR protocols. Using its own MiXCR run on the multiplex PCR reads, TCRdb lists one record per CDR3 protein. The sample has around 200,000 distinct CDR3 sequences; 71% are singletons. The receptor comes from a man aged 55-75 years with non-small cell lung cancer. Sample: lung tumor tissue.

This chain's CDR3 is CSAVLGLRQETQHV. This rearrangement joins TRBV20-1 to TRBJ2-5. Germline CDR1 is DFQATT and CDR2 is SNEGSKA (reference sequence). The CDR3 spans 14 amino acids, including both terminal residues.